The 21 T cell receptor beta chains below were found in one sample sequenced in a study of blood T cell repertoires in COVID-19. The method was immunoSEQ multiplex PCR; TCRdb's version includes in-frame clones alone and lacks a portion of them. The table lists 250,000 to 300,000 clones, roughly 90% of them singletons. Specimen: peripheral blood. These receptors were taken from a young woman with COVID-19, enrolled during active disease.

The V and J genes are TRBV7-9 and TRBJ2-7; TRBD1 matches 8 bases. The CDR3 length is 14 residues. Germline V gene data show CDR1 as SEHNR and CDR2 as FQNEAQ (reference sequence). V was pared by 1 base and J by 3 bases, with 2 bases of the junction left unmatched. The CDR3 DNA follows: TGTGCCAGCAGCTTAGGGACAGGGTTCTACGAGCAGTACTTC. Translating it yields CASSLGTGFYEQYF.

The chain has TRBV6-4 and TRBJ2-1, with TRBD2 as a possible D gene (6 bases). The V gene lost 2 bases and the J gene lost 7 bases, with 12 bases spanning the gap. The germline CDR1 and CDR2 sequences are MRHNA and SNTAGT. This CDR3 region has 14 residues. The CDR3 DNA follows: TGTGCCAGCAGTGACAGAGGGGCGGGGAATGAGCAGTTCTTC. Translation: CASSDRGAGNEQFF.

A note on this clone: Within the sample, other DNA sequences also encode this same CDR3. The V call is TRBV19, the J call TRBJ1-5; D is unclear. The CDR3 consists of 15 residues. Germline CDR1 reads LNHDA; CDR2 reads SQIVND (reference sequence). Trimming pared 0 bases from V and 1 base from J, leaving 7 bases between. This CDR3 reads CASSIDRGSNQPQHF. Written as DNA, the CDR3 is TGTGCCAGTAGTATAGATCGCGGGAGCAATCAGCCCCAGCATTTT.

This chain links TRBV11-2 with TRBJ2-7; TRBD1 agrees at 9 bases. J gave up 4 bases and V 3 bases, and 4 bases lay outside the gene matches. Germline CDR1 reads SGHAT; CDR2 reads FQNNGV. The CDR3 extends over 14 amino acids. The CDR3 spells CASSFETGGYEQYF. Written as DNA, the CDR3 is TGTGCCAGCAGCTTCGAGACAGGGGGGTACGAGCAGTACTTC.

The chain carries TRBV5-1 and TRBJ2-3, with TRBD2 matching over 7 bases. J lost 2 bases, V lost 4 bases, and 10 bases had no gene match. Per germline, CDR1 SGHRS and CDR2 YFSETQ. This CDR3 spans 16 amino acids. CDR3 sequence reads: CASSRGEDSFTDTQYF. CDR3 coding DNA: TGCGCCAGCAGCCGGGGGGAAGACAGTTTCACAGATACGCAGTATTTT.

CDR3 nucleotides: TGTGCCAGCAGCCTGACAGGGGGCCAAGGGACTGAAGCTTTCTTT. Protein: CASSLTGGQGTEAFF. The chain has TRBV28 and TRBJ1-1, with TRBD1 matching over 10 bases. This CDR3 contains 15 residues. The V segment lost 6 bases and the J segment 5 bases; nucleotides outside the gene matches: 9. The germline V gene has CDR1 MDHEN and CDR2 SYDVKM.

This clone was found once. The rearrangement joins TRBV7-2 to TRBJ1-4, with 12 bases fitting TRBD1. This CDR3 is built from 16 residues. V lost 5 bases and J lost 5; bases outside the gene matches: 6. CDR1 is SGHTA and CDR2 is FQGNSA in the germline V gene. CDR3 sequence: CASSAGTGGANEKLFF. CDR3 nucleotides: TGTGCCAGCAGCGCCGGGACAGGGGGCGCAAATGAAAAACTGTTTTTT.

Here the CDR3 DNA reads TGTGCCAGCAGTTTCAGGACTAGCGGGGGCTCGAAGACCCAGTACTTC. Protein sequence: CASSFRTSGGSKTQYF. The chain links TRBV27 to TRBJ2-5; the match to TRBD2 covers 13 bases. From germline, CDR1 is MNHEY and CDR2 SMNVEV (reference sequence). After removal of 3 bases from V and 6 bases from J, the junction contained 7 bases not matched to a gene. The CDR3 runs to 16 residues.

The chain links TRBV28 to TRBJ1-1; TRBD1 aligns across 7 bases. V shed 5 bases and J 0 bases; nucleotides not matched to a gene: 6. Germline assignment: CDR1 MDHEN and CDR2 SYDVKM. The CDR3 spans 15 residues. Here the CDR3 DNA reads TGTGCCAGCAGTCCAGGACAGGAAGTGAACACTGAAGCTTTCTTT. Translation: CASSPGQEVNTEAFF.

The gene calls are TRBV2 and TRBJ2-2; 15 bases agree with TRBD2. The CDR3 extends over 16 amino acids. Germline V CDR1 and CDR2: SNHLY, FYNNEI. Trimming cost V 6 bases and J 3 bases; bases outside gene matches: 2. CDR3 in DNA: TGTGCCAGCAGCGGGACTAGCGGGAGGTACACCGGGGAGCTGTTTTTT. Protein: CASSGTSGRYTGELFF. The complete variable domain, with remaining parts taken from reference TRBV2 and TRBJ2-2, reads EPEVTQTPSHQVTQMGQEVILRCVPISNHLYFYWYRQILGQKVEFLVSFYNNEISEKSEIFDDQFSVERPDGSNFTLKIRSTKLEDSAMYFCASSGTSGRYTGELFFGEGSRLTVL.

The chain carries TRBV3-1 (or the pseudogene TRBV3-2) and TRBJ1-1; D unclear. With 6 bases removed from V and 5 bases from J, the gap between germline ends came to 16 bases. Germline V gives CDR1 LGHDT, CDR2 YNNKEL (reference sequence). The CDR3 contains 14 residues. CDR3 in amino acids: CASRGSSGGTEAFF. CDR3 coding DNA: TGTGCCAGCAGGGGAAGCTCTGGAGGAACTGAAGCTTTCTTT.

This sequence joins TRBV19 and TRBJ2-7; TRBD1 matches 9 bases. The CDR3 is 15 amino acids. CDR1 and CDR2 from the germline V gene are LNHDA and SQIVND (reference sequence). With V trimmed by 4 bases and J by 3 bases, 7 bases remained unmatched. In nucleotides, the CDR3 is TGTGCCAGTAGTAGAGGGACAGGGTTGGGCTACGAGCAGTACTTC. This codes for CASSRGTGLGYEQYF. Full variable domain (rest looked up from reference TRBV19 and TRBJ2-7): DGGITQSPKYLFRKEGQNVTLSCEQNLNHDAMYWYRQDPGQGLRLIYYSQIVNDFQKGDIAEGYSVSREKKESFPLTVTSAQKNPTAFYLCASSRGTGLGYEQYFGPGTRLTVT.

V is TRBV19 and J is TRBJ1-1, with D unclear. Germline V gene lookup returns CDR1 LNHDA and CDR2 SQIVND (reference sequence). This CDR3 has 14 residues. V was clipped by 7 bases and J by 4 bases, with 16 bases between them. The DNA of the CDR3 is TGTGCCAGTATCGAGCGGGGAACCGCCACTGAAGCTTTCTTT. It yields the protein CASIERGTATEAFF.

In this sample, this clone turned up a few times. The chain couples TRBV5-1 to TRBJ1-1; D gene unclear. The CDR3 loop spans 13 amino acids. Trimming took 2 bases from V and 0 from J, leaving 5 bases between them. Germline V gene data show CDR1 as SGHRS and CDR2 as YFSETQ. CDR3 sequence: CASSLLMNTEAFF. Here the CDR3 DNA reads TGCGCCAGCAGCTTACTAATGAACACTGAAGCTTTCTTT.

The count of this clone is one. V is TRBV7-8 and J is TRBJ1-5; TRBD1 matches 7 bases. Germline V gives CDR1 SGHVS, CDR2 FQNEAQ. The CDR3 loop spans 14 amino acids. V gave up 3 bases and J gave up 5 bases; unmatched junction bases: 4. CDR3 in DNA: TGTGCCAGCAGCTTGGGACAGCGTGATCAGCCCCAGCATTTT. This sequence encodes CASSLGQRDQPQHF.

The chain is built from TRBV2 and TRBJ2-1, with D uncertain. The V gene lost 7 bases and the J gene lost 1 base, with 14 bases spanning the gap. The CDR3 is made up of 15 amino acids. The germline gives CDR1 SNHLY, CDR2 FYNNEI. The CDR3 coding sequence is TGTGCCAGCATGTACGGTGATAAATCCTACAATGAGCAGTTCTTC. It yields the protein CASMYGDKSYNEQFF.

The chain combines TRBV5-4 with TRBJ1-1; possibly TRBD1 for D (6 bases). V shed 3 bases and J shed 3 bases, with 12 bases lying between them. The CDR3 extends over 14 amino acids. Germline V gene data show CDR1 as SGHNT and CDR2 as YYREEE (reference sequence). The CDR3 DNA follows: TGTGCCAGCAGCTGGGGGGCGGGGGACACTGAAGCTTTCTTT. This sequence encodes CASSWGAGDTEAFF.

This clone appeared once. The chain is built from TRBV3-1 (or the pseudogene TRBV3-2) and TRBJ2-2, with 13 bases identical to TRBD2. Per the germline V gene, CDR1 is LGHDT and CDR2 is YNNKEL (reference sequence). This CDR3 contains 19 residues. V lost 5 bases to trimming and J lost 3 bases; unmatched junction nucleotides: 12. CDR3 sequence reads: CASSGTTSGRRVDTGELFF. CDR3 DNA: TGTGCCAGCAGCGGAACGACTAGCGGGAGGCGTGTCGACACCGGGGAGCTGTTTTTT.

The chain combines TRBV7-8 with TRBJ1-6; the D gene is possibly TRBD1 (6 bases). Trimming shortened V by 5 bases and J by 0 bases, and 11 bases separated the two germline ends. There are 16 residues in the CDR3. Germline assignment: CDR1 SGHVS and CDR2 FQNEAQ. The CDR3 DNA reads as TGTGCCAGCAGCACGACAGGCAGCTCCTATAATTCACCCCTCCACTTT. It encodes CASSTTGSSYNSPLHF.

This clone was counted once. The rearrangement joins TRBV28 to TRBJ1-2, with TRBD1 matching 10 bases. The V and J ends lost 4 bases and 8 bases, in that order; junction bases with no gene match: 16. The CDR3 is made up of 17 amino acids. CDR1 is MDHEN, CDR2 SYDVKM, per germline. The CDR3 bases are TGTGCCAGCAGTTCCAAAAGGGGGGACAGGGGTTTAAGGGGCTACACCTTC. Translating gives CASSSKRGDRGLRGYTF.

The rearrangement links TRBV3-1 (or the pseudogene TRBV3-2) to TRBJ2-7, with 14 bases identical to TRBD2. The CDR3 covers 16 residues. Trimming at V came to 3 bases and at J to 3 bases, leaving 4 bases not matched to a gene. Germline loops: CDR1 LGHDT, CDR2 YNNKEL (reference sequence). The CDR3 loop reads CASSHSGLAGVYEQYF. For the CDR3, the DNA is TGTGCCAGCAGCCATTCGGGACTAGCGGGAGTCTACGAGCAGTACTTC.